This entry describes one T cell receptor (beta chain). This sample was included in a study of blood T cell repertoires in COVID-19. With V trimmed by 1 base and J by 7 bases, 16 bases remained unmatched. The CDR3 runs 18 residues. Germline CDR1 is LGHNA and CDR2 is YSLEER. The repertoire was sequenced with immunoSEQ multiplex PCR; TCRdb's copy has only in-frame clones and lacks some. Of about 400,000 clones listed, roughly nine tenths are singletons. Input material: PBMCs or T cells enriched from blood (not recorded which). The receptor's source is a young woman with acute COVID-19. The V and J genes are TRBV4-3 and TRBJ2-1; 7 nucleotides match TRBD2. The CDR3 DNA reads TGCGCCAGCAGCCAAGTGTTCGTTTCGCGGGAGCTCCGGAATGAGCAGTTCTTC. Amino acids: CASSQVFVSRELRNEQFF.